The source of this T cell receptor beta chain is a study of immune evolution from preneoplasia to lung adenocarcinoma. V shed 4 bases and J shed 7 bases, with 12 bases lying between them. This CDR3 contains 13 residues. Germline lookup yields CDR1 SGHAT and CDR2 FQNNGV. Clones were sequenced by immunoSEQ multiplex PCR, and TCRdb holds only the in-frame ones, with some missing. The sample holds under 15,000 clones, roughly 87% seen once. Findings of the study overall: Highest clonality occurred in KRAS-mutant, not EGFR-mutant or double wild-type, nodules.

With respect to this clone: The antigen remains undetermined.

Nucleic acids came from premalignant or tumor cells enriched by macro-dissection. This receptor was obtained from a donor older than 65 with lung adenocarcinoma. The sample comprised FFPE lung adenocarcinoma in situ tissue. V and J are TRBV11-2 and TRBJ2-3; D is possibly TRBD1 or TRBD2 (5 bases each). The CDR3, as DNA: TGTGCCAGCAGCTCGGCCCGGGGCTATACGCAGTATTTT. This encodes CASSSARGYTQYF.